This T cell receptor beta chain originates from a study of TIL therapy for anti-PD-1-resistant metastatic lung cancer. Study at large: Tumor harvest preceded PD-1/PD-L1 blockade, followed by nivolumab treatment. Patients had a median age of approximately 56 years (range about 38-85). Most patients had lung adenocarcinoma; a handful of tumors were EGFR-mutant, two ALK-rearranged; half smoked currently or formerly.

Findings of the study overall: TIL clonotype persistence in blood showed no apparent association with response.

Specified time point: pre-treatment sample, taken before nivolumab and TIL therapy. Germline CDR1 reads LNHDA; CDR2 reads SQIVND (reference sequence). J lost 1 base, V lost 5 bases, and 7 bases had no gene match. The CDR3 contains 17 residues. A few counts support this clone. The antigen remains undetermined. This was the immunoSEQ v3 assay. Profiled with immunoSEQ multiplex PCR; TCRdb holds only in-frame clones, not every one. The table has 21,000 or so clones, more than 60% seen once. Material: blood, obtained at baseline. The chain uses TRBV19 and TRBJ2-5, with 13 bases fitting TRBD2. This TCR came from a person aged 30 to 80 with non-small cell lung cancer. In nucleotides, the CDR3 is TGTGCCAGTAGTCGGACTAGCGGGGGTATTTTCCAAGAGACCCAGTACTTC. Its translation: CASSRTSGGIFQETQYF.